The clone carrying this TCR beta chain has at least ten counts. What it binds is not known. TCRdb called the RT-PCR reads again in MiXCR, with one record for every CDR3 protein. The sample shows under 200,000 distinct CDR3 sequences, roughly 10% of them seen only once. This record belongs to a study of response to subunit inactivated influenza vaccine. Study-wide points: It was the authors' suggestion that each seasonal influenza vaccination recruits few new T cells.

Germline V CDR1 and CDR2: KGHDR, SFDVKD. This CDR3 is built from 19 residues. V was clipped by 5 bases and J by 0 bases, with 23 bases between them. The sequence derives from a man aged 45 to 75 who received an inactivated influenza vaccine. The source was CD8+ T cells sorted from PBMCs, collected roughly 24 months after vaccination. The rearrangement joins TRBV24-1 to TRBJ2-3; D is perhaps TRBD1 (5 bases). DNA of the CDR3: TGTGCCACCAGTGGAAGGGGTTCCCAGGAGTCCGGGAGCACAGATACGCAGTATTTT. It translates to CATSGRGSQESGSTDTQYF.